The 20 T cell receptor beta chains listed next were all sequenced from one sample in a study of T cell responses to AZD1222 COVID-19 vaccine. Clones were read by immunoSEQ multiplex PCR, and TCRdb kept only the in-frame ones, dropping some. The sample holds tens of thousands of clones, about 80% seen once. Sequencing was performed on peripheral blood, taken 28 days after the second AZD1222 dose. Every receptor here comes from an adult who received the AZD1222 COVID-19 vaccine.

The chain is built from TRBV3-1 (or the pseudogene TRBV3-2) and TRBJ1-5; D unclear. The CDR3 has 13 amino acids. The germline CDR1 and CDR2 sequences are LGHDT and YNNKEL (reference sequence). V was pared by 1 base and J by 6 bases, with 7 bases between. The DNA of the CDR3 is TGTGCCAGCAGCCAAGGGGCAGTTCAGCCCCAGCATTTT. This codes for CASSQGAVQPQHF.

On this clone: This sample also contains other DNA sequences that code for the same CDR3. The rearrangement uses TRBV11-2 and TRBJ2-7; no firm D call. The length of the CDR3 is 11 residues. The V end lost 4 bases, the J end lost 6 bases, and 7 bases lay between the germline ends. Germline V gene sequence: CDR1 SGHAT, CDR2 FQNNGV. This CDR3 reads CASSSQLEQYF. The CDR3 coding sequence is TGTGCCAGCAGCTCACAGCTCGAGCAGTACTTC.

The chain employs TRBV24-1 and TRBJ2-5; D could derive from TRBD1 or TRBD2 (6 bases each). Germline CDR1 reads KGHDR; CDR2 reads SFDVKD. The CDR3 covers 15 residues. The V end lost 3 bases, the J end lost 3 bases, and 13 bases lay between the germline ends. Here the CDR3 reads CATSDPIGGKETQYF. CDR3 nucleotide sequence: TGTGCCACCAGTGATCCGATAGGGGGGAAAGAGACCCAGTACTTC.

V is TRBV12-3 or TRBV12-4 and J is TRBJ2-5, with TRBD2 as a possible D gene (5 bases). This CDR3 is built from 13 residues. Trimming removed 3 bases from V and 7 bases from J, with 12 bases in between. The CDR3 here is CASSFEGLGTQYF. The DNA for the CDR3 is TGTGCCAGCAGTTTCGAGGGTTTGGGGACCCAGTACTTC.

The rearrangement links TRBV7-8 to TRBJ2-5, with a weak D call TRBD1 (7 bases). Trimming took off 5 bases at V and 2 bases at J, with 15 bases between the two ends. Germline V gene lookup returns CDR1 SGHVS and CDR2 FQNEAQ. The CDR3 is made up of 15 amino acids. CDR3 DNA sequence: TGTGCCAGCAGCGAATTCGCGGGACAGCAAGAGACCCAGTACTTC. Encoded protein: CASSEFAGQQETQYF.

The chain carries TRBV6-5 and TRBJ1-6; D is unresolved. The ends were cut back, 2 bases at V and 9 bases at J, with 8 bases in the middle. Germline V gives CDR1 MNHEY, CDR2 SVGAGI. The CDR3 consists of 13 residues. The CDR3 here is CASSYRSLSPLHF. In DNA, the CDR3 is TGTGCCAGCAGTTACAGATCACTTTCACCCCTCCACTTT.

This chain connects TRBV7-9 to TRBJ1-4; no definite D call. The CDR3 runs to 16 residues. V lost 2 bases, J lost 0 bases, and 10 bases lay in between. Germline V gives CDR1 SEHNR, CDR2 FQNEAQ (reference sequence). Here the CDR3 reads CASSLSVSATNEKLFF. The CDR3 bases are TGTGCCAGCAGCTTAAGCGTGTCAGCAACTAATGAAAAACTGTTTTTT.

A note on this clone: In this CDR3 the conserved last residue, phenylalanine or tryptophan, is missing, so a read error is likely. V is TRBV11-3 and J is TRBJ1-2; D remains ambiguous. V lost 3 bases and J 3 bases, leaving 11 bases between the germline ends. Germline lookup yields CDR1 SGHNT and CDR2 YENEEA. CDR3 length equals 14 residues. The CDR3 DNA sequence: TGTGCCAGCAGCTTCCCAGTGAATTACTATGGCTACACCCTC. It translates to CASSFPVNYYGYTL.

The chain carries TRBV28 and TRBJ1-2, with 7 bases identical to TRBD1. V lost 5 bases and J lost 7; bases outside the gene matches: 13. This CDR3 contains 15 residues. Germline V gene lookup returns CDR1 MDHEN and CDR2 SYDVKM. CDR3 bases: TGTGCCAGCAGTCTCTACCTCTCGACAGGGCTTGGCTACACCTTC. Its translation is CASSLYLSTGLGYTF.

This clone has just a few counts. This chain connects TRBV4-1 to TRBJ1-2, with D perhaps TRBD1 (5 bases). Trimming shortened V by 4 bases and J by 3 bases, and 15 bases separated the two germline ends. From germline, CDR1 is MGHRA and CDR2 YSYEKL. The CDR3 is 15 amino acids. The CDR3 region is CASSRITGTDYGYTF. CDR3 sequence (DNA): TGCGCCAGCAGCCGCATTACTGGGACGGACTATGGCTACACCTTC.

This clone was observed once. The chain uses TRBV5-1 and TRBJ2-3; 7 positions match TRBD2. Per germline, CDR1 SGHRS and CDR2 YFSETQ. Trimming at V came to 2 bases and at J to 2 bases, leaving 11 bases not matched to a gene. CDR3 length: 17 amino acids. Here the CDR3 reads CASSLARGDPLTDTQYF. CDR3 DNA sequence: TGCGCCAGCAGCTTAGCCCGGGGGGATCCCCTCACAGATACGCAGTATTTT.

The CDR3 DNA is TGTGCCAGCAGCTTAGATGGCCAGCAGGTCTACAATGAGCAGTTCTTC. This codes for CASSLDGQQVYNEQFF. This rearrangement joins TRBV11-3 to TRBJ2-1, with D unresolved. Germline V lookup: CDR1 SGHNT, CDR2 YENEEA. V lost 0 bases and J lost 3, with 12 bases in between. The length of the CDR3 is 16 residues. The full variable domain, with the rest looked up from reference TRBV11-3 and TRBJ2-1, is EAGVVQSPRYKIIEKKQPVAFWCNPISGHNTLYWYLQNLGQGPELLIRYENEEAVDDSQLPKDRFSAERLKGVDSTLKIQPAELGDSAVYLCASSLDGQQVYNEQFFGPGTRLTVL.

V and J are TRBV4-3 and TRBJ1-4; D remains ambiguous. Germline CDR1 reads LGHNA; CDR2 reads YSLEER. V lost 4 bases, J lost 7 bases, and 16 bases lay in between. The CDR3 sequence is 15 residues long. The CDR3 DNA is TGCGCCAGCAGCCCTAGTTGGGTCGGAGGTGAAAAACTGTTTTTT. It is translated as CASSPSWVGGEKLFF.

The chain recombines TRBV18 with TRBJ2-5; possibly TRBD1 for D (6 bases). From germline, CDR1 is KGHSH and CDR2 LQKENI. V was shortened by 2 bases and J by 0 bases, with 10 bases between the two germline ends. The CDR3 length is 15 residues. CDR3 residues: CASSPSDRNQETQYF. CDR3 bases: TGTGCCAGCTCACCATCCGACAGGAACCAAGAGACCCAGTACTTC.

The rearrangement joins TRBV7-8 to TRBJ1-2; D gene ambiguous. This CDR3 contains 12 residues. Trimming removed 5 bases from V and 11 bases from J, with 15 bases in between. CDR1 and CDR2 (germline): SGHVS, FQNEAQ. The CDR3 bases are TGTGCCAGCAGCCCGAGCGTAGGGCGGTACACCTTC. Amino acid sequence: CASSPSVGRYTF.

The chain has TRBV7-9 and TRBJ2-3; no reliable D call. With 3 bases removed from V and 0 bases from J, the gap between germline ends came to 4 bases. The CDR3 sequence is 13 residues long. Per the germline V gene, CDR1 is SEHNR and CDR2 is FQNEAQ (reference sequence). The CDR3 DNA reads TGTGCCAGCAGCTTGGGAAGCACAGATACGCAGTATTTT. Protein: CASSLGSTDTQYF. Combining the CDR3 with reference TRBV7-9 and TRBJ2-3 gives the whole variable domain DTGVSQNPRHKITKRGQNVTFRCDPISEHNRLYWYRQTLGQGPEFLTYFQNEAQLEKSRLLSDRFSAERPKGSFSTLEIQRTEQGDSAMYLCASSLGSTDTQYFGPGTRLTVL.

V usage is TRBV27 and J usage is TRBJ1-1, with D unresolved. The V gene lost 1 base and the J gene lost 2 bases, with 5 bases spanning the gap. CDR1 is MNHEY and CDR2 is SMNVEV in the germline V gene (reference sequence). The CDR3 has 13 amino acids. CDR3 residues: CASSLLVNTEAFF. The CDR3 bases are TGTGCCAGCAGTTTATTGGTTAACACTGAAGCTTTCTTT.

The chain carries TRBV10-1 and TRBJ2-7; D gene ambiguous. This CDR3 is 14 amino acids long. Germline CDR1 reads WNHNN; CDR2 reads SYGVQD (reference sequence). V dropped 6 bases and J dropped 2 bases, with 14 bases sitting between them. For the CDR3, the DNA is TGCGCCAGCAGCACCAATGGGCAACCCTACGAGCAGTACTTC. It encodes CASSTNGQPYEQYF.

The chain combines TRBV5-4 with TRBJ2-5; perhaps TRBD1 as D (6 bases). Germline CDR1 reads SGHNT; CDR2 reads YYREEE (reference sequence). The CDR3 length is 16 residues. Trimming took off 4 bases at V and 1 base at J, with 17 bases between the two ends. The CDR3 loop is CASSGAQGLSQETQYF. The CDR3 DNA is TGTGCCAGCAGCGGTGCGCAGGGGTTATCCCAAGAGACCCAGTACTTC.

This rearrangement joins TRBV7-8 to TRBJ2-5; 7 bases map to TRBD2. Germline loops: CDR1 SGHVS, CDR2 FQNEAQ. The V and J ends lost 1 base and 4 bases, in that order; junction bases with no gene match: 12. The CDR3 sequence is 17 residues long. CDR3 protein: CASSLVGGGGRRETQYF. CDR3 coding DNA: TGTGCCAGCAGCTTAGTAGGTGGCGGGGGAAGGAGAGAGACCCAGTACTTC. The full variable domain, completed using reference TRBV7-8 and TRBJ2-5, is GAGVSQSPRYKVAKRGQDVALRCDPISGHVSLFWYQQALGQGPEFLTYFQNEAQLDKSGLPSDRFFAERPEGSVSTLKIQRTQQEDSAVYLCASSLVGGGGRRETQYFGPGTRLLVL.